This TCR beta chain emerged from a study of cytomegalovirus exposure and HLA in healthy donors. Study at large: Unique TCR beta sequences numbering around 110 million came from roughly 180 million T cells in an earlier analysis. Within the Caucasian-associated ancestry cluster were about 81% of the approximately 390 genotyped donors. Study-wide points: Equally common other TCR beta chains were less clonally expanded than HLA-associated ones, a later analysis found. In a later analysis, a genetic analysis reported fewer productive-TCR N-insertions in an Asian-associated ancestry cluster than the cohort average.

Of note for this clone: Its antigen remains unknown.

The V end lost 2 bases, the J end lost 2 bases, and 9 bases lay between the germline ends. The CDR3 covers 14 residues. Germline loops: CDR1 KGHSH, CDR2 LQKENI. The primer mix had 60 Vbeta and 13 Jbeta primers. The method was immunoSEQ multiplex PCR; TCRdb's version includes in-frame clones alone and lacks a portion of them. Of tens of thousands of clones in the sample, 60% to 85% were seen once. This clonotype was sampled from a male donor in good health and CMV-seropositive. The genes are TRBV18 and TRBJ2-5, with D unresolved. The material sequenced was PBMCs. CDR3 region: CASSPGQLQETQYF. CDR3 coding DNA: TGTGCCAGCTCACCAGGGCAGCTGCAAGAGACCCAGTACTTC.